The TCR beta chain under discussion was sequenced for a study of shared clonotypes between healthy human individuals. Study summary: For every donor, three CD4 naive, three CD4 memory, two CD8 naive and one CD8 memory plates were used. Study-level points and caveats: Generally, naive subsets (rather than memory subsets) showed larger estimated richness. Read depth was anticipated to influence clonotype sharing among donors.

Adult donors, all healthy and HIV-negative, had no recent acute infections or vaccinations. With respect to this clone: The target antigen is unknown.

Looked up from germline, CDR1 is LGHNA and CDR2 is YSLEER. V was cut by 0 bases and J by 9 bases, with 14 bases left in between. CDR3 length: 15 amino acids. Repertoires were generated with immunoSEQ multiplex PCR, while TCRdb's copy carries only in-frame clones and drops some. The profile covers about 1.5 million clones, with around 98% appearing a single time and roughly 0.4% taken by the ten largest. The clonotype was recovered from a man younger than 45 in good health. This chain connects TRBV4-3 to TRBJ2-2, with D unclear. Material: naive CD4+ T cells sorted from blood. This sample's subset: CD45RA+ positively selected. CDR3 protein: CASSQDGRPPRELFF. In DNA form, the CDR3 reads TGCGCCAGCAGCCAAGATGGCCGACCACCCAGGGAGCTGTTTTTT.